This T cell receptor beta chain was documented in a study of blood T cell repertoires in COVID-19. Study background: Whether acute or convalescent, the COVID-19 samples came from the United States, Italy and Spain. Nucleic acid was either cDNA or gDNA, and it came from T cells, B-cell-depleted T cells, or PBMCs.

Authors' methods: Quantification of nucleated cells was approximated via reference gene primer amplification. Here immunoSEQ multiplex PCR was the method, and the copy in TCRdb shows in-frame clones only, minus some. V, J and clone size reflect that table, while D and trimming were determined from the DNA. This sample has under 200,000 clones, with roughly 80% found just once. Germline V gene lookup returns CDR1 GTSNPN and CDR2 SVGIG (reference sequence). This CDR3 contains 15 residues. V lost 3 bases and J lost 1; bases outside the gene matches: 8. The TCR sequence derives from a man in his 60s with active or convalescent COVID-19. Sequences were obtained from peripheral blood. The gene calls are TRBV30 and TRBJ2-5, with 7 bases aligning to TRBD2. The CDR3 bases are TGTGCCTGGAGAATACCGGGAGGTCCCCAAGAGACCCAGTACTTC. It yields the protein CAWRIPGGPQETQYF.